The 16 T cell receptor beta chains below come from one sample, sequenced in a study of technical replicates of blood from four donors. Data came from immunoSEQ multiplex PCR; TCRdb stores just in-frame clones and leaves some out. The data hold about 70,000 clones, with about 86% observed a single time. Source material: PBMCs. Receptors originate from a human donor in good health. Some clones in this sample may be carry-over from other donors' samples.

J is TRBJ2-3 and V is TRBV2; D is perhaps TRBD1 (6 bases). Germline V gene lookup returns CDR1 SNHLY and CDR2 FYNNEI. V gave up 7 bases and J gave up 0 bases, with 14 bases separating them. The length of the CDR3 is 15 residues. The CDR3 bases are TGTGCCAGCATCCGACAGGTATCTAGCACAGATACGCAGTATTTT. Amino acid sequence: CASIRQVSSTDTQYF.

This chain connects TRBV6-1 to TRBJ2-5; 9 nucleotides agree with TRBD2. The CDR3 sequence is 12 residues long. The V segment lost 8 bases and the J segment 5 bases; nucleotides outside the gene matches: 3. Germline V CDR1 and CDR2: MNHNS, SASEGT. Here the CDR3 reads CASGTSSETQYF. The CDR3 region has the DNA TGTGCCAGCGGGACTAGCAGCGAGACCCAGTACTTC.

This chain joins TRBV11-2 and TRBJ1-2, with 12 bases aligning to TRBD1. There are 13 residues in the CDR3. Germline values: CDR1 SGHAT, CDR2 FQNNGV. Germline trimming cut 5 bases from V and 8 bases from J; bases unmatched to any gene: 3. CDR3: CASSRDRGLGYTF. CDR3 nucleotide sequence: TGTGCCAGCAGCCGGGACAGGGGGCTCGGCTACACCTTC.

This chain links TRBV18 with TRBJ2-7; 7 nucleotides align to TRBD1. The CDR3 has 14 amino acids. The germline V gene encodes CDR1 KGHSH and CDR2 LQKENI. Unmatched junction bases numbered 6, after V lost 5 bases and J lost 2 bases. The CDR3 sequence is CASSMNRGAYEQYF. The CDR3 region has the DNA TGTGCCAGCTCAATGAACAGGGGTGCCTACGAGCAGTACTTC.

This clone has just a few counts. The rearrangement uses TRBV4-1 and TRBJ1-1, with 9 bases lining up with TRBD1. This CDR3 comprises 16 residues. The junction had 6 bases not matched to a gene; V was cut back by 0 bases and J by 4 bases. Germline CDR1 and CDR2: MGHRA and YSYEKL. CDR3 nucleotides: TGCGCCAGCAGCCAAGAATTGGACAGGGGCGTCACTGAAGCTTTCTTT. Translation gives CASSQELDRGVTEAFF.

This chain joins TRBV19 and TRBJ1-1; D gene uncertain. This CDR3 has 12 residues. V was trimmed by 5 bases and J by 4 bases, leaving 8 bases between them. Per the germline V gene, CDR1 is LNHDA and CDR2 is SQIVND (reference sequence). CDR3 amino acids: CASSFAGTEAFF. The DNA of the CDR3 is TGTGCCAGTAGTTTCGCAGGCACTGAAGCTTTCTTT.

V and J are TRBV11-3 and TRBJ2-7; 10 bases align to TRBD2. The CDR3 length is 15 residues. Germline V gene sequence: CDR1 SGHNT, CDR2 YENEEA. V was pared by 7 bases and J by 4 bases, with 10 bases of the junction left unmatched. The CDR3 loop reads CASTTLAGLKYEQYF. Written as DNA, the CDR3 is TGTGCCAGCACCACACTAGCGGGATTAAAGTACGAGCAGTACTTC.

The chain recombines TRBV13 with TRBJ2-3, with 7 bases aligning to TRBD2. The CDR3 loop spans 14 amino acids. CDR1 PRHDT and CDR2 FYEKMQ come from the germline V gene (reference sequence). V lost 5 bases to trimming and J lost 7 bases; unmatched junction nucleotides: 9. CDR3 DNA: TGTGCCAGCAGCGAGAGCCTAGCGGACAATACGCAGTATTTT. As protein: CASSESLADNTQYF.

The chain employs TRBV30 and TRBJ1-4; D unclear. The V end was cut by 1 base, the J end by 8 bases, with 5 bases between. The CDR3 spans 11 residues. Germline CDR1 is GTSNPN and CDR2 is SVGIG (reference sequence). The CDR3 loop is CAWSDSEKLFF. CDR3 sequence (DNA): TGTGCCTGGAGTGACAGCGAAAAACTGTTTTTT.

The chain combines TRBV5-5 with TRBJ2-2, with 12 positions matching TRBD1. The germline CDR1 and CDR2 sequences are SGHKS and YYEKEE (reference sequence). CDR3 size: 15 residues. V trimming: 4 bases; J trimming: 7 bases; junction bases outside the gene matches: 5. CDR3 residues: CASSPGTGGFGELFF. DNA for the CDR3: TGTGCCAGCAGCCCCGGGACAGGGGGCTTCGGGGAGCTGTTTTTT.

The chain is built from TRBV2 and TRBJ2-1; TRBD1 agrees at 9 bases. Germline V lookup: CDR1 SNHLY, CDR2 FYNNEI. V shed 7 bases, J shed 1 base, and the junction held 11 bases outside the gene matches. This CDR3 is 17 amino acids long. The DNA for the CDR3 is TGTGCCAGCATCTTTGGGACAGGGCTGAGTTCCTACAATGAGCAGTTCTTC. This translates into CASIFGTGLSSYNEQFF.

J is TRBJ2-7 and V is TRBV4-3, with a tentative D call TRBD2 (6 bases). This CDR3 has 16 residues. Trimming shortened V by 2 bases and J by 6 bases, and 20 bases separated the two germline ends. Germline CDR1 LGHNA, CDR2 YSLEER. This chain's CDR3 is CASSQYVGSLGSEQYF. In nucleotides, the CDR3 is TGCGCCAGCAGCCAATATGTAGGGTCGCTCGGGAGCGAGCAGTACTTC.

The chain employs TRBV6-6 and TRBJ2-5; a possible D gene is TRBD1 (6 bases). The CDR3 length is 11 residues. Trimming left V 2 bases short and J 12 bases short, with 10 bases between. From germline, CDR1 is MNHNY and CDR2 SVGAGI (reference sequence). The CDR3 DNA follows: TGTGCCAGCAGTTACGACGGGACAAAGTACTTC. Encoded protein: CASSYDGTKYF.

The V and J genes are TRBV7-6 and TRBJ2-7, with 7 bases matching TRBD1. The germline V gene encodes CDR1 SGHVS and CDR2 FNYEAQ. CDR3 length equals 14 residues. V lost 3 bases and J lost 4; bases outside the gene matches: 6. CDR3 in DNA: TGTGCCAGCAGCTTTCCGGGACAGAGGTACGAGCAGTACTTC. The encoded protein is CASSFPGQRYEQYF.

The genes are TRBV6-6 and TRBJ2-5; TRBD2 matches 13 bases. Unmatched junction bases numbered 3, after V lost 5 bases and J lost 3 bases. The V gene's germline CDR1 is MNHNY and CDR2 SVGAGI (reference sequence). The CDR3 runs to 15 residues. The CDR3, as DNA: TGTGCCAGCAGTCAGGGACTAGCGGGAAAAGAGACCCAGTACTTC. Residues: CASSQGLAGKETQYF.

The chain has TRBV9 and TRBJ1-2; TRBD1 matches at 7 bases. V dropped 2 bases and J dropped 8; count of bases not matched to a gene: 12. CDR1 and CDR2 (germline): SGDLS, YYNGEE. CDR3 length: 15 amino acids. As DNA, the CDR3 is TGTGCCAGCAGCGTTCAGACAGGGCCCATGGAAGGCTACACCTTC. Protein product: CASSVQTGPMEGYTF.